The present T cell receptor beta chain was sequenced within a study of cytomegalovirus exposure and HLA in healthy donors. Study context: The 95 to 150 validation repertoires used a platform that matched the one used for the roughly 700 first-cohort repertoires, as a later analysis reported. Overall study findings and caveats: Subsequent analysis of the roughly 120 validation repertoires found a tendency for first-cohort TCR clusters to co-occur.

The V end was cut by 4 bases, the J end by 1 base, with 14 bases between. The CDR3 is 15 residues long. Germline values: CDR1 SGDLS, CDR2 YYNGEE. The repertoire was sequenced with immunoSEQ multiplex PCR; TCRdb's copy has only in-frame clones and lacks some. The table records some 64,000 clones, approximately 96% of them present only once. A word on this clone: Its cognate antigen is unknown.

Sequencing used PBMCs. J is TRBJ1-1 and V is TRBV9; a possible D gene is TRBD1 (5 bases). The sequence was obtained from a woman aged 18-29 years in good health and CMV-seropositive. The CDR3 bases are TGTGCCAGCAGCCCTCGGTGGGGGGAGAACACTGAAGCTTTCTTT. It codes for CASSPRWGENTEAFF.